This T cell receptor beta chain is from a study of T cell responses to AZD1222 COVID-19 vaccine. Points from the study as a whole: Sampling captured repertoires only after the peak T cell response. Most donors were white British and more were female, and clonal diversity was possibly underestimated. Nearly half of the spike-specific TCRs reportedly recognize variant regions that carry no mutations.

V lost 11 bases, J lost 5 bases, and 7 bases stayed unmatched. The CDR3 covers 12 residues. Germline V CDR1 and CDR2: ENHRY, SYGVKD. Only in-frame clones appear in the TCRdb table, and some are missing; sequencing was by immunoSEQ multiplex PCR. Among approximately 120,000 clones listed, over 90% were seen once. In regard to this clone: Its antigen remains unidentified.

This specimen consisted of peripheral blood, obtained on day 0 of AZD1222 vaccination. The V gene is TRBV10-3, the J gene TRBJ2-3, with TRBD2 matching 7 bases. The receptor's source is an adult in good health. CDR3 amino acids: CALGGAEDTQYF. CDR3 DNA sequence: TGTGCCCTGGGAGGGGCAGAAGATACGCAGTATTTT.